This T cell receptor (beta chain) was captured by sequencing in a study of T cells in localized non-small cell lung cancer. The CDR3 runs 15 residues. CDR1 KGHSH and CDR2 LQKENI come from the germline V gene. Trimming left V 0 bases short and J 3 bases short, with 8 bases between. Study findings and constraints: Sequencing covered just one tumor region, so heterogeneity cannot be ruled out.

Data came from immunoSEQ multiplex PCR; TCRdb stores just in-frame clones and leaves some out. The data contain about 19,000 clones, 83% of them singletons. Concerning this clone itself: Its antigen remains unidentified.

The sequence was collected from a man aged 40 to 70 with stage I lung adenocarcinoma. This sample comprised peripheral blood, obtained before any cancer treatment. The rearrangement uses TRBV18 and TRBJ2-2, with D hard to call. CDR3 DNA sequence: TGTGCCAGCTCACCACCTAACGGGTACACCGGGGAGCTGTTTTTT. Residues: CASSPPNGYTGELFF. The full variable domain, in which reference TRBV18 and TRBJ2-2 provide the parts outside the CDR3, is NAGVMQNPRHLVRRRGQEARLRCSPMKGHSHVYWYRQLPEEGLKFMVYLQKENIIDESGMPKERFSAEFPKEGPSILRIQQVVRGDSAAYFCASSPPNGYTGELFFGEGSRLTVL.